This T cell receptor (beta chain) was observed in a study of graft-versus-host responses after intestinal transplantation. Looking at the study overall: Once they had received anti-thymocyte globulin induction, all recipients took tacrolimus and steroids for approximately three years.

Profiled with immunoSEQ multiplex PCR; TCRdb holds only in-frame clones, not every one. The sample gives about 130,000 clones, around 90% of which show up once; 0.15% to 0.2% is in the top ten. Of note for this clone: Antigen unknown.

The study, taken as a whole, reports: GvH clones occurred in recipient marrow; some first appeared in ileum or blood.

The length of the CDR3 is 14 residues. The germline CDR1 and CDR2 sequences are SGHTA and FQGNSA. V gave up 5 bases and J gave up 6 bases; unmatched junction bases: 7. This clonotype was sampled from a human donor who received an intestinal transplant. V gene TRBV7-2 combines with J gene TRBJ2-3; TRBD2 aligns across 8 bases. Sequencing was performed on unstimulated CD4+ T cells sorted from spleen or lymph node cells, taken before intestinal transplant. The CDR3 DNA is TGTGCCAGCAGCCCGGGACTAGTTCCTGATACGCAGTATTTT. The encoded protein is CASSPGLVPDTQYF.